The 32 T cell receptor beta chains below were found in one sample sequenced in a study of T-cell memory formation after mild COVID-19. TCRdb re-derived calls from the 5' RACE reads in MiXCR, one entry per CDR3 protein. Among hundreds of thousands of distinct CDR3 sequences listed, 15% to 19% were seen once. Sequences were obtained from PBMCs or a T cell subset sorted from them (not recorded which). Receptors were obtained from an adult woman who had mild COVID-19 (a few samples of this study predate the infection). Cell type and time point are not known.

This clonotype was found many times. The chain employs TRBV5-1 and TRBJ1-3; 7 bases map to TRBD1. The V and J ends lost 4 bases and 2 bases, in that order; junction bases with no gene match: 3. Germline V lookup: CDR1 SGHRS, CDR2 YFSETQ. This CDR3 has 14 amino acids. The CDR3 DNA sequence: TGCGCCAGCAGCAAGGGACAGACTGGAAACACCATATATTTT. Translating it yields CASSKGQTGNTIYF.

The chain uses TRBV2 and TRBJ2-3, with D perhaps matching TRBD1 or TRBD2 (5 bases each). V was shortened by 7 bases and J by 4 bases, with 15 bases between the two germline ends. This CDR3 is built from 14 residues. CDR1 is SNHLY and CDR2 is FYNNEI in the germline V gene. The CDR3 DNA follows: TGTGCCAGCACGAGGGGCAGGACCGCAGATACGCAGTATTTT. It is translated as CASTRGRTADTQYF.

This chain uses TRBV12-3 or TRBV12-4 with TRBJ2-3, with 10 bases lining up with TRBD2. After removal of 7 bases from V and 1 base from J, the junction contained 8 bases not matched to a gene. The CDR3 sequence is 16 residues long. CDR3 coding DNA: TGTGCCAGCATAAAAGCGGGAGGGTTTGGCACAGATACGCAGTATTTT. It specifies CASIKAGGFGTDTQYF.

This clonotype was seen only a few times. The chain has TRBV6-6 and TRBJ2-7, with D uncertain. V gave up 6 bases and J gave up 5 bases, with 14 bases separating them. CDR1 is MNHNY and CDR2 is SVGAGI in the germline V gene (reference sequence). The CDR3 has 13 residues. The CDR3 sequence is CASRGITRNEQYF. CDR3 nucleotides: TGTGCCAGCAGGGGTATAACACGAAACGAGCAGTACTTC.

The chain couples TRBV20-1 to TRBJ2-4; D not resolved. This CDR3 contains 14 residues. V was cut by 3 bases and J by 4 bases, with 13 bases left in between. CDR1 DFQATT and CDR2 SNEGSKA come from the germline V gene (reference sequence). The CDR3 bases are TGCAGTGCTAGCGGTGCGGCAGGAAAAAACATTCAGTACTTC. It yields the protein CSASGAAGKNIQYF.

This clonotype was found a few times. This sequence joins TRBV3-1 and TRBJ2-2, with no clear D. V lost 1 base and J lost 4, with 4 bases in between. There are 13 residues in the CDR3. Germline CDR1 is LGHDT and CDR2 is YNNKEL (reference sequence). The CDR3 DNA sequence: TGTGCCAGCAGCCAAGTTTTCACCGGGGAGCTGTTTTTT. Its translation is CASSQVFTGELFF.

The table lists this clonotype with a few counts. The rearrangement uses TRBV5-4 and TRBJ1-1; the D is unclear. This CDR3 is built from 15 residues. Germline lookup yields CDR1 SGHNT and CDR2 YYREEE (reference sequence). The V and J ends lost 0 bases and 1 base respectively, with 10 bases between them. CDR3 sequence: CASSLVGRRNTEAFF. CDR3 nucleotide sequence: TGTGCCAGCAGCTTGGTTGGGCGTCGGAACACTGAAGCTTTCTTT.

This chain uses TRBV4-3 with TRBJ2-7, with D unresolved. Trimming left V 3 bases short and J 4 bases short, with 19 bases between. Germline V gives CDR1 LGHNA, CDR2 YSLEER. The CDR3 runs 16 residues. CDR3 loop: CASSHIQTQNLYEQYF. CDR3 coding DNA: TGCGCCAGCAGCCACATACAGACGCAAAATCTTTACGAGCAGTACTTC.

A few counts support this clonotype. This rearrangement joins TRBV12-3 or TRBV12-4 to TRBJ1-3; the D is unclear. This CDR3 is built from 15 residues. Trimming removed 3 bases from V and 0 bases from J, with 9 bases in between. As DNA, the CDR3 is TGTGCCAGCAGTTTTGGCGAGAGCTCTGGAAACACCATATATTTT. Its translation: CASSFGESSGNTIYF.

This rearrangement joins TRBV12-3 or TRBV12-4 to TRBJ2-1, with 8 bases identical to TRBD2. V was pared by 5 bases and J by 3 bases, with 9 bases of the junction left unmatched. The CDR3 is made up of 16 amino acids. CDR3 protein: CASSGVAGLSYNEQFF. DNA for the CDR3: TGTGCCAGCAGTGGAGTAGCGGGGTTAAGCTACAATGAGCAGTTCTTC.

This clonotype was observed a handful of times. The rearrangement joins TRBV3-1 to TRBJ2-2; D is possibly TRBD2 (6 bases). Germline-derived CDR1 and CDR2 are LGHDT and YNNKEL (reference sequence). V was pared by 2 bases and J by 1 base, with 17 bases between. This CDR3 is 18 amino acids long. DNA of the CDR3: TGTGCCAGCAGCCAACAAACTCGGGCTAGCGTGAACACCGGGGAGCTGTTTTTT. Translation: CASSQQTRASVNTGELFF. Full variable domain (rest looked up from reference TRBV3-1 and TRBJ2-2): DTAVSQTPKYLVTQMGNDKSIKCEQNLGHDTMYWYKQDSKKFLKIMFSYNNKELIINETVPNRFSPKSPDKAHLNLHINSLELGDSAVYFCASSQQTRASVNTGELFFGEGSRLTVL.

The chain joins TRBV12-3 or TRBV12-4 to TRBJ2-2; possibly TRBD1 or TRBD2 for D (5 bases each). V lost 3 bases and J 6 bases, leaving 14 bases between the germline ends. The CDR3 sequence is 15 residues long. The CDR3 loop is CASSLGTSESGELFF. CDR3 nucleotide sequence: TGTGCCAGCAGTTTGGGGACGTCGGAATCCGGGGAGCTGTTTTTT.

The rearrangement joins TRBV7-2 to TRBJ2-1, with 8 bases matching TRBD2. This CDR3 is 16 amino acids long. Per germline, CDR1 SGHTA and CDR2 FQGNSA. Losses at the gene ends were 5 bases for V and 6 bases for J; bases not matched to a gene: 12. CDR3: CASSPRTSLSFNEQFF. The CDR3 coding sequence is TGTGCCAGCAGCCCGAGGACTAGCTTATCTTTCAATGAGCAGTTCTTC.

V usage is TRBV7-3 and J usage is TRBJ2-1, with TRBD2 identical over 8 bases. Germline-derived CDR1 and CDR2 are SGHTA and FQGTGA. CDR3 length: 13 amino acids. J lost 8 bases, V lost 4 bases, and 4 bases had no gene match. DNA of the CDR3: TGTGCCAGCAGCTCGGGGGGGCTGGATGAGCAGTTCTTC. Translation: CASSSGGLDEQFF.

The CDR3 spells CASSQTGRNTEAFF. For the CDR3, the DNA is TGTGCCAGCAGCCAGACAGGGAGGAACACTGAAGCTTTCTTT. The chain couples TRBV7-3 to TRBJ1-1; TRBD1 agrees at 7 bases. Per the germline V gene, CDR1 is SGHTA and CDR2 is FQGTGA. V gave up 5 bases and J gave up 1 base; unmatched junction bases: 4. This CDR3 is built from 14 residues.

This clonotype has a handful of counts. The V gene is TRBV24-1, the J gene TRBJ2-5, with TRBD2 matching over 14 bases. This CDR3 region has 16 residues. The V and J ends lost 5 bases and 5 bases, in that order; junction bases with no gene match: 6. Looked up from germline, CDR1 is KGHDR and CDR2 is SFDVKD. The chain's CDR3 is CATSVGTSGSWETQYF. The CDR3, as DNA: TGTGCCACCAGTGTCGGGACTAGCGGGAGTTGGGAGACCCAGTACTTC.

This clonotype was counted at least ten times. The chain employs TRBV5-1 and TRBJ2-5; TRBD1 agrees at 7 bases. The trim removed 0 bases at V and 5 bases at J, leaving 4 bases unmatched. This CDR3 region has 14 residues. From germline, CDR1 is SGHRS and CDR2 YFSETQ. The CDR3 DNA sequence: TGCGCCAGCAGCTTGGGAGACAGGGTGGAGACCCAGTACTTC. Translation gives CASSLGDRVETQYF.

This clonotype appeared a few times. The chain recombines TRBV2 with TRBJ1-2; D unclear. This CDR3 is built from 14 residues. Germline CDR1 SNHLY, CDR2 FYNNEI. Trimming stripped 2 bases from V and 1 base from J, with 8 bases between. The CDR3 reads CASSEMARNYGYTF. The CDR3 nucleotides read TGTGCCAGCAGTGAAATGGCCCGTAACTATGGCTACACCTTC.

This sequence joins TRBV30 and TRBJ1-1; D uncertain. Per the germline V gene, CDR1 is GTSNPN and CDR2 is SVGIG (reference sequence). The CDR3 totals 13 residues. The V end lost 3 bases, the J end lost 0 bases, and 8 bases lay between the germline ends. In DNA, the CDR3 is TGTGCCTGGAGGGCCGGAATGAACACTGAAGCTTTCTTT. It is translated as CAWRAGMNTEAFF. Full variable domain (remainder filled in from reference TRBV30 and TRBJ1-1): SQTIHQWPATLVQPVGSPLSLECTVEGTSNPNLYWYRQAAGRGLQLLFYSVGIGQISSEVPQNLSASRPQDRQFILSSKKLLLSDSGFYLCAWRAGMNTEAFFGQGTRLTVV.

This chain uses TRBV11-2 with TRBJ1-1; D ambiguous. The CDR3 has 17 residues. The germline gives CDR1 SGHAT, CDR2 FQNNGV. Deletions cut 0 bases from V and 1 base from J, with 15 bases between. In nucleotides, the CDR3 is TGTGCCAGCAGCTTAGATCCTCATCCCCTTCCGAACACTGAAGCTTTCTTT. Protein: CASSLDPHPLPNTEAFF.

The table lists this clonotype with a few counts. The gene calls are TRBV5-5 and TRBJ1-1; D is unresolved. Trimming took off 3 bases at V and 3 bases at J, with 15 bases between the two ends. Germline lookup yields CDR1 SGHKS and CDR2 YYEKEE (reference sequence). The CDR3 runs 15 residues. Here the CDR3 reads CASSSTVRLDTEAFF. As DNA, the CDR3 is TGTGCCAGCAGCTCCACGGTTAGATTGGACACTGAAGCTTTCTTT.

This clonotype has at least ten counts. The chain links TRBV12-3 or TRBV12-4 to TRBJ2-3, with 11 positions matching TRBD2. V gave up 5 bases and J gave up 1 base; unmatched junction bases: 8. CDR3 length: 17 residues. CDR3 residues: CASSPIRSGGGTDTQYF. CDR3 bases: TGTGCCAGCAGTCCCATCCGTAGCGGGGGGGGCACAGATACGCAGTATTTT.

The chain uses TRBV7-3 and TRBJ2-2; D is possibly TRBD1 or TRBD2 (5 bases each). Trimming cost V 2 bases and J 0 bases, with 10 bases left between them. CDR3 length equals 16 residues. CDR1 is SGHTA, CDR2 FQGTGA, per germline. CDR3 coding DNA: TGTGCCAGCAGCTTACGGGGACCAACGAACACCGGGGAGCTGTTTTTT. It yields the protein CASSLRGPTNTGELFF. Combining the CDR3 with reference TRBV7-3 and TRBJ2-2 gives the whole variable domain GAGVSQTPSNKVTEKGKYVELRCDPISGHTALYWYRQSLGQGPEFLIYFQGTGAADDSGLPNDRFFAVRPEGSVSTLKIQRTERGDSAVYLCASSLRGPTNTGELFFGEGSRLTVL.

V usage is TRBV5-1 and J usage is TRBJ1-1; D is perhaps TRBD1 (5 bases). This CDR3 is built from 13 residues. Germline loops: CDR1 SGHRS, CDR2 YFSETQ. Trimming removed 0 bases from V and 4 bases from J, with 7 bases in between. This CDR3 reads CASSLEGATEAFF. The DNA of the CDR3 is TGCGCCAGCAGCTTGGAAGGGGCCACTGAAGCTTTCTTT.

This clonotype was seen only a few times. The CDR3 coding sequence is TGCAGTGCTAGAGATTTGTCCAGGGCGGGCTATGGCTACACCTTC. Translating it yields CSARDLSRAGYGYTF. The V call is TRBV20-1, the J call TRBJ1-2; possible D gene TRBD1, 5 bases. This CDR3 has 15 amino acids. Between the trimmed V and J ends, which lost 0 bases and 4 bases, there was a span of 15 bases. Per the germline V gene, CDR1 is DFQATT and CDR2 is SNEGSKA (reference sequence).

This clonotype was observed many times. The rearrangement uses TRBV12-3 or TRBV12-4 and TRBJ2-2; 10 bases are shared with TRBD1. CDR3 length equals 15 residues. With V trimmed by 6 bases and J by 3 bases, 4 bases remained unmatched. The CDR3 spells CASSRDRGYTGELFF. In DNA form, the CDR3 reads TGTGCCAGCAGCAGGGACAGGGGTTACACCGGGGAGCTGTTTTTT.

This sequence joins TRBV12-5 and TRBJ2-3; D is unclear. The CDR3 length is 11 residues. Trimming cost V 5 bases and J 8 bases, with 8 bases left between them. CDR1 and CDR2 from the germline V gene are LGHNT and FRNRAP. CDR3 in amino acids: CASGVDRTQYF. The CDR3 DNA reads TGTGCTAGTGGTGTGGACCGTACGCAGTATTTT.

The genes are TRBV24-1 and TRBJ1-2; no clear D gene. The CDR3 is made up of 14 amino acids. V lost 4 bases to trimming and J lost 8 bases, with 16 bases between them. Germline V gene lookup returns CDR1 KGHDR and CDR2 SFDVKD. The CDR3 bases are TGTGCCACCAGTGACAGCACCGTTTATGGCGGCTACACCTTC. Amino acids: CATSDSTVYGGYTF.

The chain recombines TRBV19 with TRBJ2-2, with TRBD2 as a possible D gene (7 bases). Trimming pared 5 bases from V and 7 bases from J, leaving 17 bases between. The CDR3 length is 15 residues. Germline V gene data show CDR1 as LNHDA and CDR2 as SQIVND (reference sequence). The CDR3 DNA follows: TGTGCCAGTAGTCCTGGGGGGGCCAGGATCGGGGAGCTGTTTTTT. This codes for CASSPGGARIGELFF.

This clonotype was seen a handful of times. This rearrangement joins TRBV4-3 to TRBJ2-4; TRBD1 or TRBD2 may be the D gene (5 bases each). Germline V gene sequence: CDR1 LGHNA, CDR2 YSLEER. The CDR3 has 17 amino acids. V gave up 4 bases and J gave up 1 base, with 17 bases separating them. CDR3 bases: TGCGCCAGCAGCCCCGGGTCACTATGGGGGGCCAAAAACATTCAGTACTTC. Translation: CASSPGSLWGAKNIQYF.

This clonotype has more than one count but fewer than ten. CDR3 amino acids: CASSILVGSSGAQPQHF. CDR3 in DNA: TGTGCCAGTAGTATTCTTGTGGGGTCTTCTGGCGCTCAGCCCCAGCATTTT. The chain uses TRBV19 and TRBJ1-5; D gene uncertain. Trimming removed 3 bases at V and 6 bases at J, with 21 bases between. This CDR3 has 17 amino acids. From germline, CDR1 is LNHDA and CDR2 SQIVND (reference sequence).

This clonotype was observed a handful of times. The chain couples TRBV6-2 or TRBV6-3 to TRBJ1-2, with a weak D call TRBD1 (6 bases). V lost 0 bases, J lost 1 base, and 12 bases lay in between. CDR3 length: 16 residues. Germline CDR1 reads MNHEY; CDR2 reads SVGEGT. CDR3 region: CASSYSLQQGNYGYTF. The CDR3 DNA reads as TGTGCCAGCAGTTACTCGTTGCAACAGGGTAACTATGGCTACACCTTC.